Presented here are 24 T cell receptor beta chains from one specimen sequenced in a study of T-cell reconstitution after alpha-beta-depleted transplantation in children. Using unique molecular identifiers, the investigators prepared the TCRbeta library. TCRdb independently ran MiXCR on the PCR reads; one entry per CDR3 protein. The sample gives approximately 88,000 distinct CDR3 sequences, 12% of which show up once; 11% to 15% is in the top ten. The sample here was PBMCs from the stem cell graft donor, taken from the stem cell graft. The receptors stem from a human donor who donated a stem cell graft to a child with inherited bone marrow failure.

This clonotype was seen many times. The V call is TRBV7-2, the J call TRBJ2-1; TRBD2 agrees at 7 bases. CDR1 is SGHTA, CDR2 FQGNSA, per germline. J gave up 0 bases and V 2 bases, and 4 bases lay outside the gene matches. There are 16 residues in the CDR3. The DNA of the CDR3 is TGTGCCAGCAGCTTAATGGCGGGGGTCTCCTACAATGAGCAGTTCTTC. Its translation: CASSLMAGVSYNEQFF.

In its sample, this clonotype was seen many times. The chain combines TRBV5-1 with TRBJ2-7; 11 bases agree with TRBD1. This CDR3 is 16 amino acids long. V lost 8 bases to trimming and J lost 6 bases; unmatched junction nucleotides: 16. Germline V gene lookup returns CDR1 SGHRS and CDR2 YFSETQ. The CDR3 sequence is CASTPFAGTGGREQYF. Written as DNA, the CDR3 is TGCGCCAGTACCCCTTTTGCCGGGACAGGGGGTCGCGAGCAGTACTTC. The whole variable domain, remainder taken from reference TRBV5-1 and TRBJ2-7, is KAGVTQTPRYLIKTRGQQVTLSCSPISGHRSVSWYQQTPGQGLQFLFEYFSETQRNKGNFPGRFSGRQFSNSRSEMNVSTLELGDSALYLCASTPFAGTGGREQYFGPGTRLTVT.

The table lists this clonotype with many counts. This chain uses TRBV19 with TRBJ1-1, with D possibly matching TRBD1 (5 bases). V was cut by 3 bases and J by 7 bases, with 12 bases left in between. This CDR3 is built from 13 residues. CDR1 LNHDA and CDR2 SQIVND come from the germline V gene (reference sequence). DNA of the CDR3: TGTGCCAGTAGTATGGGGGTTTTCGGTGAAGCTTTCTTT. As protein: CASSMGVFGEAFF. The full variable domain, with the rest looked up from reference TRBV19 and TRBJ1-1, is DGGITQSPKYLFRKEGQNVTLSCEQNLNHDAMYWYRQDPGQGLRLIYYSQIVNDFQKGDIAEGYSVSREKKESFPLTVTSAQKNPTAFYLCASSMGVFGEAFFGQGTRLTVV.

This clonotype was seen many times. The chain combines TRBV6-2 or TRBV6-3 with TRBJ2-1; D may match TRBD1 or TRBD2 (7 bases each). V shed 0 bases and J shed 7 bases, with 16 bases lying between them. The CDR3 totals 16 residues. Germline lookup yields CDR1 MNHEY and CDR2 SVGEGT. The CDR3 DNA is TGTGCCAGCAGTTACTCTCAGGGGGGGTATCCTAATGAGCAGTTCTTC. Protein product: CASSYSQGGYPNEQFF.

This clonotype was picked up many times. The gene calls are TRBV12-3 or TRBV12-4 and TRBJ2-7; D unclear. Trimming removed 5 bases from V and 0 bases from J, with 8 bases in between. The CDR3 is 13 amino acids. CDR3 loop: CASSRLSSYEQYF. CDR3 nucleotide sequence: TGTGCCAGCAGTCGCCTTTCCTCCTACGAGCAGTACTTC.

At least ten counts were recorded for this clonotype. The V gene is TRBV20-1, the J gene TRBJ1-5; D ambiguous. The CDR3 extends over 11 amino acids. V gave up 3 bases and J gave up 4 bases, with 4 bases separating them. Per the germline V gene, CDR1 is DFQATT and CDR2 is SNEGSKA (reference sequence). The CDR3 sequence is CSASNNQPQHF. CDR3 DNA sequence: TGCAGTGCTAGTAATAATCAGCCCCAGCATTTT.

At least ten counts were recorded for this clonotype. The rearrangement links TRBV12-3 or TRBV12-4 to TRBJ1-5; the match to TRBD1 covers 8 bases. The V and J ends lost 2 bases and 7 bases, in that order; junction bases with no gene match: 4. The CDR3 loop spans 14 amino acids. The DNA for the CDR3 is TGTGCCAGCAGTTTACAGGGGGCACGGCAGCCCCAGCATTTT. This sequence encodes CASSLQGARQPQHF.

This clonotype was seen ten or more times. The rearrangement links TRBV6-1 to TRBJ1-1, with D hard to call. This CDR3 comprises 12 residues. Germline CDR1 MNHNS, CDR2 SASEGT. The V and J ends lost 5 bases and 11 bases respectively, with 15 bases between them. The CDR3 DNA is TGTGCCAGCAGTCCTGACTCCAGCAAGGCTTTCTTT. It codes for CASSPDSSKAFF.

This clonotype turned up a few times. The chain recombines TRBV18 with TRBJ2-7; TRBD1 aligns across 7 bases. The CDR3 is 15 amino acids. CDR1 KGHSH and CDR2 LQKENI come from the germline V gene. The V gene end was trimmed by 3 bases and the J gene end by 2 bases; junction bases not matched to a gene: 7. The CDR3 coding sequence is TGTGCCAGCTCACCCATGACAGGGACCCCCTACGAGCAGTACTTC. Its protein is CASSPMTGTPYEQYF.

In its sample, this clonotype was seen many times. The chain joins TRBV5-1 to TRBJ2-7; 9 bases agree with TRBD1. With 3 bases clipped from V and 3 bases from J, the junction kept 10 bases outside the gene matches. This CDR3 has 16 residues. The germline gives CDR1 SGHRS, CDR2 YFSETQ. The CDR3 protein is CASSSKGTGHGYEQYF. In nucleotides, the CDR3 is TGCGCCAGCAGCTCAAAAGGGACAGGGCACGGCTACGAGCAGTACTTC.

This clonotype has a count of ten or more. The chain employs TRBV7-6 and TRBJ1-1; the match to TRBD1 covers 10 bases. Germline V CDR1 and CDR2: SGHVS, FNYEAQ. V lost 6 bases and J lost 6; bases outside the gene matches: 7. The CDR3 sequence is 14 residues long. CDR3 in amino acids: CASSLTGTGAEAFF. CDR3 bases: TGTGCCAGCAGTCTTACCGGGACAGGGGCTGAAGCTTTCTTT.

This chain connects TRBV5-1 to TRBJ1-4, with D perhaps matching TRBD1 (5 bases). This CDR3 has 12 amino acids. Germline V CDR1 and CDR2: SGHRS, YFSETQ. V was shortened by 4 bases and J by 13 bases, with 14 bases between the two germline ends. CDR3 protein: CASSPDFRALFF. The CDR3 coding sequence is TGCGCCAGCAGCCCCGATTTCAGGGCACTGTTTTTT.

This clonotype was recorded only once. The V gene is TRBV5-6, the J gene TRBJ2-3; the D gene is possibly TRBD1 (5 bases). V shed 0 bases and J shed 6 bases, with 8 bases lying between them. Germline V lookup: CDR1 SGHDT, CDR2 YYEEEE. The CDR3 loop spans 13 amino acids. The DNA of the CDR3 is TGTGCCAGCAGCTTGGAGGCAGGGGATACGCAGTATTTT. This translates into CASSLEAGDTQYF.

This clonotype turned up a few times. The V gene is TRBV20-1, the J gene TRBJ1-5; maybe TRBD1 (6 bases). Trimming removed 5 bases from V and 6 bases from J, with 11 bases in between. The CDR3 is 12 residues long. Per germline, CDR1 DFQATT and CDR2 SNEGSKA (reference sequence). CDR3 bases: TGCAGTGCTTCGAAGGGGGTTCAGCCCCAGCATTTT. It translates to CSASKGVQPQHF.

This clonotype was observed many times. The genes are TRBV5-6 and TRBJ2-1, with unresolved D. The ends were cut back, 4 bases at V and 0 bases at J, with 11 bases in the middle. Germline V gene sequence: CDR1 SGHDT, CDR2 YYEEEE. This CDR3 contains 15 residues. In nucleotides, the CDR3 is TGTGCCAGCAGCAAGGGATTTAGCTCCTACAATGAGCAGTTCTTC. This gives the protein CASSKGFSSYNEQFF.

This clonotype has a count of ten or more. The V and J genes are TRBV7-3 and TRBJ2-1; D not certain. Germline assignment: CDR1 SGHTA and CDR2 FQGTGA. With 2 bases removed from V and 6 bases from J, the gap between germline ends came to 17 bases. The CDR3 sequence is 16 residues long. DNA for the CDR3: TGTGCCAGCAGCTTAGGGTTTGTTCGGGTATCCAATGAGCAGTTCTTC. This codes for CASSLGFVRVSNEQFF.

The chain links TRBV28 to TRBJ2-4; D might be TRBD2 (6 bases). The CDR3 totals 16 residues. CDR1 and CDR2 from the germline V gene are MDHEN and SYDVKM. With 2 bases removed from V and 3 bases from J, the gap between germline ends came to 14 bases. The CDR3 sequence is CASSLGGVVVKNIQYF. CDR3 coding DNA: TGTGCCAGCAGTTTAGGCGGGGTTGTGGTCAAAAACATTCAGTACTTC.

This clonotype was observed at least ten times. The CDR3 spells CASSVGEVGTGELFF. In nucleotides, the CDR3 is TGTGCCAGCAGCGTAGGGGAAGTTGGCACCGGGGAGCTGTTTTTT. V is TRBV12-3 or TRBV12-4 and J is TRBJ2-2; D might be TRBD1 (5 bases). The V end was cut by 6 bases, the J end by 4 bases, with 15 bases between. CDR3 size: 15 residues.

This clonotype has at least ten counts. V and J are TRBV30 and TRBJ2-2; TRBD1 agrees at 8 bases. CDR3 length: 15 amino acids. CDR1 is GTSNPN and CDR2 is SVGIG in the germline V gene (reference sequence). With V trimmed by 2 bases and J by 0 bases, 2 bases remained unmatched. CDR3 sequence: CAWSTGGTNTGELFF. The CDR3 DNA is TGTGCCTGGAGTACAGGGGGAACGAACACCGGGGAGCTGTTTTTT.

This clonotype came up many times. V usage is TRBV6-1 and J usage is TRBJ2-7, with no clear D. The CDR3 is 12 amino acids. Trimming cost V 7 bases and J 3 bases, with 10 bases left between them. Germline CDR1 MNHNS, CDR2 SASEGT. The DNA for the CDR3 is TGTGCCAGCAATGCAGCGAGCTACGAGCAGTACTTC. It yields the protein CASNAASYEQYF.

In its sample, this clonotype was seen many times. V and J are TRBV2 and TRBJ2-3, with a possible D match to TRBD1 (5 bases). The CDR3 is 17 residues long. The V end was cut by 7 bases, the J end by 0 bases, with 20 bases between. The germline V gene has CDR1 SNHLY and CDR2 FYNNEI. Written as DNA, the CDR3 is TGTGCCAGCAAATACCCCACTCAGGGTTCTAGCACAGATACGCAGTATTTT. Protein sequence: CASKYPTQGSSTDTQYF.

This clonotype came up many times. J is TRBJ2-5 and V is TRBV29-1, with D maybe TRBD1 (6 bases). The V gene's germline CDR1 is SQVTM and CDR2 ANQGSEA. V lost 7 bases and J 3 bases, leaving 12 bases between the germline ends. CDR3 length: 12 amino acids. DNA for the CDR3: TGCAGCGCTCGACAGGATAAAGAGACCCAGTACTTC. Its protein product is CSARQDKETQYF.

With regard to this clonotype: The junction shows a germline mismatch at one end, possibly a read error. The chain recombines TRBV12-3 or TRBV12-4 with TRBJ2-3, with TRBD1 matching over 10 bases. The CDR3 extends over 19 amino acids. The CDR3 sequence: CASCLHSRRRQGATDTQYF. The CDR3 DNA sequence: TGTGCCAGCTGTTTACACTCCCGACGTAGACAGGGGGCTACAGATACGCAGTATTTT.

This clonotype has ten or more counts. The chain links TRBV6-5 to TRBJ1-2; the D gene is possibly TRBD1 (6 bases). Germline-derived CDR1 and CDR2 are MNHEY and SVGAGI. The length of the CDR3 is 15 residues. V lost 2 bases to trimming and J lost 6 bases, with 16 bases between them. The chain's CDR3 is CASSYIYRARNGYTF. DNA of the CDR3: TGTGCCAGCAGTTACATCTACAGGGCAAGAAATGGCTACACCTTC.